Below are 5 T cell receptor beta chains sequenced from a single sample in a study of T-cell memory formation after mild COVID-19. Using its own MiXCR run on the 5' RACE reads, TCRdb lists one record per CDR3 protein. Among about 340,000 distinct CDR3 sequences listed, over 13% were seen once. Specimen: PBMCs or a T cell subset sorted from them (not recorded which). These receptors were taken from a man aged 18 to 30 who had mild COVID-19 (a few samples of this study predate the infection). Cell type and time point are not known.

This clonotype was recorded many times. This rearrangement joins TRBV5-1 to TRBJ2-5; 10 nucleotides align to TRBD2. Germline CDR1 reads SGHRS; CDR2 reads YFSETQ. This CDR3 comprises 14 residues. With V trimmed by 4 bases and J by 8 bases, 8 bases remained unmatched. CDR3 region: CASSPGTSVDTQYF. CDR3 bases: TGCGCCAGCAGCCCCGGGACTAGCGTTGATACCCAGTACTTC.

The rearrangement links TRBV4-2 to TRBJ1-4, with D unresolved. V dropped 0 bases and J dropped 5 bases, with 10 bases sitting between them. The CDR3 loop spans 15 amino acids. Germline V gene sequence: CDR1 LGHNA, CDR2 YNFKEQ. As DNA, the CDR3 is TGTGCCAGCAGCCAAGATAGGCGGACGAATGAAAAACTGTTTTTT. This gives the protein CASSQDRRTNEKLFF.

This chain uses TRBV12-3 or TRBV12-4 with TRBJ2-5; 7 bases align to TRBD2. With 1 base clipped from V and 1 base from J, the junction kept 6 bases outside the gene matches. This CDR3 region has 16 residues. The CDR3 here is CASSLGDYVLQETQYF. The CDR3 DNA is TGTGCCAGCAGTTTAGGGGACTACGTCCTCCAAGAGACCCAGTACTTC.

This clonotype was seen ten or more times. This sequence joins TRBV5-1 and TRBJ2-5; 10 nucleotides align to TRBD1. Unmatched junction bases numbered 8, after V lost 6 bases and J lost 3 bases. CDR1 SGHRS and CDR2 YFSETQ come from the germline V gene. CDR3 length: 15 residues. The chain's CDR3 is CASNEGGTGEETQYF. The CDR3 DNA follows: TGCGCCAGCAACGAGGGAGGGACAGGGGAAGAGACCCAGTACTTC.

This clonotype was counted ten times or more. The chain joins TRBV20-1 to TRBJ2-7; D is undetermined. The CDR3 loop spans 11 amino acids. The germline V gene encodes CDR1 DFQATT and CDR2 SNEGSKA (reference sequence). V was clipped by 0 bases and J by 6 bases, with 6 bases between them. DNA of the CDR3: TGCAGTGCTAGAGATGTAGCCGAGCAGTACTTC. Protein product: CSARDVAEQYF.